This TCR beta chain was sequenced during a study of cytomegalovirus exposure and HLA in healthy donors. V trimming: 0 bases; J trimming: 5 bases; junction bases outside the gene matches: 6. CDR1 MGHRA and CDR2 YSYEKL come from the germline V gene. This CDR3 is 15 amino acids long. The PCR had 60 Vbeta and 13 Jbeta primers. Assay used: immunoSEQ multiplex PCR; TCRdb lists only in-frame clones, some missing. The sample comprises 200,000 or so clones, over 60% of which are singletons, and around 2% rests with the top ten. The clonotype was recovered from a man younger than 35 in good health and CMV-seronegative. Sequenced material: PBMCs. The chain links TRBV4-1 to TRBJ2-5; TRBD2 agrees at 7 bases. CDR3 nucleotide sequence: TGCGCCAGCAGCCAAGATTCGGGGGGTCCCGAGACCCAGTACTTC. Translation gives CASSQDSGGPETQYF.